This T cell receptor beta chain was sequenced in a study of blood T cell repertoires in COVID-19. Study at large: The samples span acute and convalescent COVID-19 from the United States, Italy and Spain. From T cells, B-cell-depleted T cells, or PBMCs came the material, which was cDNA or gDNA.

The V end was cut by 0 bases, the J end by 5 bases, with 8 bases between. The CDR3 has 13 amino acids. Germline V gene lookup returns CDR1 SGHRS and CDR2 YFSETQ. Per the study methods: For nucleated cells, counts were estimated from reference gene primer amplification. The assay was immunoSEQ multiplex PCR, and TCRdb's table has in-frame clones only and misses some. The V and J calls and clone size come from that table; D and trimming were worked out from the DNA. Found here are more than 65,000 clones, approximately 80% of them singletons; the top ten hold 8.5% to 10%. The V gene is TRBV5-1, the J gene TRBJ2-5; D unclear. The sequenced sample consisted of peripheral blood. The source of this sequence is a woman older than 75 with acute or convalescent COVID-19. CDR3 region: CASSLDAGETQYF. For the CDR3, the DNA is TGCGCCAGCAGCTTGGACGCCGGGGAGACCCAGTACTTC.